These 21 T cell receptor beta chains share one sample of origin, sequenced in a study of T cell clonotyping in hematopoietic cell transplantation. Using immunoSEQ multiplex PCR, the repertoire was profiled, and TCRdb retains in-frame clones only, with some absent. This sample yields more than 9,500 clones, of which around 90% are seen a single time; 0.79% belongs to the top ten. Material: peripheral blood mononuclear cells. The receptors shown here come from a woman aged 45-65 years in good health. Some clones in this sample may be carry-over from other donors' samples.

This clone was seen just once. CDR3 loop: CASSLGRSYEQYF. The CDR3 coding sequence is TGTGCCAGCAGCTTGGGCCGGTCCTACGAGCAGTACTTC. This chain uses TRBV5-6 with TRBJ2-7; the D is unclear. The CDR3 sequence is 13 residues long. V was pared by 0 bases and J by 1 base, with 5 bases between. From germline, CDR1 is SGHDT and CDR2 YYEEEE.

CDR3 region: CASSGGTHRGTEAFF. CDR3 nucleotides: TGTGCCAGCAGCGGCGGGACACACAGAGGTACTGAAGCTTTCTTT. J is TRBJ1-1 and V is TRBV9; tentatively, D is TRBD1 (6 bases). Trimming took 3 bases from V and 5 from J, leaving 17 bases between them. CDR1 and CDR2 (germline): SGDLS, YYNGEE. This CDR3 contains 15 residues.

The chain recombines TRBV18 with TRBJ2-7, with 8 bases aligning to TRBD2. The V gene end was trimmed by 3 bases and the J gene end by 5 bases; junction bases not matched to a gene: 6. CDR3 length equals 14 residues. CDR1 and CDR2 (germline): KGHSH, LQKENI. CDR3 nucleotides: TGTGCCAGCTCACCGGGACTAGGGGGGGACGAGCAGTACTTC. Its protein product is CASSPGLGGDEQYF. The full variable domain, its missing parts supplied by reference TRBV18 and TRBJ2-7, is NAGVMQNPRHLVRRRGQEARLRCSPMKGHSHVYWYRQLPEEGLKFMVYLQKENIIDESGMPKERFSAEFPKEGPSILRIQQVVRGDSAAYFCASSPGLGGDEQYFGPGTRLTVT.

This chain uses TRBV5-6 with TRBJ1-1; possible D gene TRBD1, 6 bases. The ends were cut back, 1 base at V and 4 bases at J, with 11 bases in the middle. Per the germline V gene, CDR1 is SGHDT and CDR2 is YYEEEE. The CDR3 has 14 residues. The CDR3 coding sequence is TGTGCCAGCAGCTTGACAGGGAGGTCCACTGAAGCTTTCTTT. Amino acid sequence: CASSLTGRSTEAFF.

The rearrangement links TRBV6-6 to TRBJ1-2; perhaps TRBD1 as D (5 bases). The CDR3 totals 14 residues. Germline assignment: CDR1 MNHNY and CDR2 SVGAGI (reference sequence). The germline V and J ends were trimmed by 2 bases and 4 bases, with 11 bases remaining between them. DNA of the CDR3: TGTGCCAGCAGTTACCTTGGACAAGCCTATGGCTACACCTTC. The encoded protein is CASSYLGQAYGYTF.

V and J are TRBV7-8 and TRBJ1-1; D might be TRBD1 (5 bases). CDR3 length: 13 amino acids. Between the trimmed V and J ends, which lost 2 bases and 5 bases, there was a span of 9 bases. Per germline, CDR1 SGHVS and CDR2 FQNEAQ. CDR3 loop: CASSLKGRTEAFF. Written as DNA, the CDR3 is TGTGCCAGCAGCTTAAAGGGGCGGACTGAAGCTTTCTTT.

The rearrangement joins TRBV28 to TRBJ2-1; TRBD1 matches at 9 bases. The CDR3 is 15 residues long. V lost 5 bases to trimming and J lost 8 bases; unmatched junction nucleotides: 10. Germline CDR1 and CDR2: MDHEN and SYDVKM. The DNA for the CDR3 is TGTGCCAGCAGTCGTCCGGGACAGGGATTCGATGAGCAGTTCTTC. The encoded protein is CASSRPGQGFDEQFF.

V is TRBV9 and J is TRBJ1-2; 10 bases are shared with TRBD1. The CDR3 length is 16 residues. Trimming took 3 bases from V and 2 from J; bases not matched to a gene: 7. The germline CDR1 and CDR2 sequences are SGDLS and YYNGEE. CDR3 protein: CASSARQGAWNYGYTF. The CDR3 bases are TGTGCCAGCAGCGCGAGACAGGGGGCTTGGAACTATGGCTACACCTTC.

CDR3 bases: TGTGCCAGCGGGGGACAGGGCCACGAGCAGTACTTC. Protein: CASGGQGHEQYF. The genes are TRBV28 and TRBJ2-7; 9 bases align to TRBD1. The V segment lost 8 bases and the J segment 5 bases; nucleotides outside the gene matches: 4. The germline gives CDR1 MDHEN, CDR2 SYDVKM. The CDR3 has 12 amino acids.

V and J are TRBV28 and TRBJ1-2; D unclear. Between the trimmed V and J ends, which lost 3 bases and 4 bases, there was a span of 12 bases. Germline lookup yields CDR1 MDHEN and CDR2 SYDVKM. This CDR3 region has 14 residues. CDR3 DNA sequence: TGTGCCAGCAGTTTTTCCCTTAAGGGCTATGGCTACACCTTC. Translated: CASSFSLKGYGYTF.

The chain joins TRBV7-9 to TRBJ2-3, with 8 positions matching TRBD2. Germline assignment: CDR1 SEHNR and CDR2 FQNEAQ (reference sequence). The CDR3 has 16 amino acids. Losses at the gene ends were 2 bases for V and 2 bases for J; bases not matched to a gene: 6. CDR3 in DNA: TGTGCCAGCAGCTTAATTATTAGCGGGAACACAGATACGCAGTATTTT. This encodes CASSLIISGNTDTQYF.

The genes are TRBV7-9 and TRBJ1-1; TRBD1 is a possible D gene (5 bases). The germline gives CDR1 SEHNR, CDR2 FQNEAQ (reference sequence). V was cut by 1 base and J by 6 bases, with 15 bases left in between. This CDR3 spans 15 amino acids. The CDR3 region is CASSLGGGEAAEAFF. In DNA form, the CDR3 reads TGTGCCAGCAGCTTAGGGGGAGGGGAGGCTGCTGAAGCTTTCTTT. The complete variable domain, with remaining parts taken from reference TRBV7-9 and TRBJ1-1, reads DTGVSQNPRHKITKRGQNVTFRCDPISEHNRLYWYRQTLGQGPEFLTYFQNEAQLEKSRLLSDRFSAERPKGSFSTLEIQRTEQGDSAMYLCASSLGGGEAAEAFFGQGTRLTVV.

The V gene is TRBV4-3, the J gene TRBJ1-6; the D is unclear. Trimming shortened V by 5 bases and J by 0 bases, and 11 bases separated the two germline ends. Germline V gene lookup returns CDR1 LGHNA and CDR2 YSLEER. The CDR3 is 16 amino acids. CDR3 residues: CASSSVRVSYNSPLHF. Written as DNA, the CDR3 is TGCGCCAGCAGCTCTGTTCGGGTCTCCTATAATTCACCCCTCCACTTT.

J is TRBJ1-1 and V is TRBV7-3; tentatively, D is TRBD1 (6 bases). The V and J ends lost 5 bases and 13 bases respectively, with 20 bases between them. Germline lookup yields CDR1 SGHTA and CDR2 FQGTGA. The CDR3 totals 13 residues. The CDR3 reads CASSTRGGQDVFF. In DNA, the CDR3 is TGTGCCAGCAGCACCCGGGGGGGGCAAGATGTTTTCTTT.

This chain uses TRBV4-3 with TRBJ2-6; D gene uncertain. CDR1 and CDR2 (germline): LGHNA, YSLEER. The V end was cut by 0 bases, the J end by 2 bases, with 8 bases between. The CDR3 runs 16 residues. The CDR3 nucleotides read TGCGCCAGCAGCCAAGAACCCCGGGCTGGGGCCAACGTCCTGACTTTC. Protein sequence: CASSQEPRAGANVLTF.

The CDR3 DNA is TGCGCCAGCAGCTGGAGGGGGACTAGCGGGGGCGATGAGCAGTTCTTC. Encoded protein: CASSWRGTSGGDEQFF. The V call is TRBV5-1, the J call TRBJ2-1; TRBD2 agrees at 14 bases. Germline V gene lookup returns CDR1 SGHRS and CDR2 YFSETQ. V dropped 3 bases and J dropped 8; count of bases not matched to a gene: 7. The CDR3 spans 16 residues.

The V call is TRBV5-1, the J call TRBJ1-5; D call uncertain. The germline gives CDR1 SGHRS, CDR2 YFSETQ. The CDR3 consists of 14 residues. Trimming pared 0 bases from V and 4 bases from J, leaving 8 bases between. The CDR3 is CASSLDTDNQPQHF. In nucleotides, the CDR3 is TGCGCCAGCAGCTTGGACACGGATAATCAGCCCCAGCATTTT.

The V gene is TRBV30, the J gene TRBJ1-6; D call uncertain. Trimming pared 4 bases from V and 6 bases from J, leaving 10 bases between. CDR3 length: 13 amino acids. CDR1 GTSNPN and CDR2 SVGIG come from the germline V gene (reference sequence). The CDR3 region has the DNA TGTGCCTGGAAGGCTTACCTTAATTCACCCCTCCACTTT. As protein: CAWKAYLNSPLHF.

V gene TRBV5-1 combines with J gene TRBJ1-3; 11 nucleotides agree with TRBD1. The CDR3 runs to 19 residues. Germline CDR1 reads SGHRS; CDR2 reads YFSETQ. Trimming at V came to 4 bases and at J to 0 bases, leaving 12 bases not matched to a gene. The CDR3 loop reads CASSTGTGGSMSSGNTIYF. The CDR3 region has the DNA TGCGCCAGCAGCACAGGGACAGGGGGTTCCATGAGCTCTGGAAACACCATATATTTT.

This rearrangement joins TRBV10-3 to TRBJ2-6, with 7 bases fitting TRBD1. The CDR3 runs to 17 residues. Germline V lookup: CDR1 ENHRY, CDR2 SYGVKD. Losses at the gene ends were 3 bases for V and 0 bases for J; bases not matched to a gene: 5. The CDR3 bases are TGTGCCATCAGTGATTGGACAGGACCCTCTGGGGCCAACGTCCTGACTTTC. Translation: CAISDWTGPSGANVLTF.

The rearrangement joins TRBV27 to TRBJ2-5, with D maybe TRBD2 (5 bases). CDR3 length equals 16 residues. CDR1 MNHEY and CDR2 SMNVEV come from the germline V gene (reference sequence). Trimming removed 6 bases at V and 3 bases at J, with 20 bases between. CDR3 loop: CASSPPLWGVKETQYF. As DNA, the CDR3 is TGTGCCAGCAGCCCTCCTTTGTGGGGAGTCAAAGAGACCCAGTACTTC.